Listed below are T cell receptor beta chains from one sample, sequenced in a study of cytomegalovirus exposure and HLA in healthy donors. The assay was immunoSEQ multiplex PCR, and TCRdb's table has in-frame clones only and misses some. The table records some 200,000 clones, around 75% of them present only once. The source material was PBMCs. The receptors shown here come from a man aged 35 to 55 in good health and CMV-seropositive. Both conserved end residues are part of each CDR3. D genes are given only for firm matches. Part of the rows lack a size; the others show once, few, many or a class for expanded clones.

CDR3aa,CDR3nt,d_gene,v_gene,j_gene,abundance
CASSTWTGRNTGELFF,TGTGCCAGCAGCACCTGGACAGGGAGGAACACCGGGGAGCTGTTTTTT,TRBD1,TRBV7-2,TRBJ2-2,NA
CATSRGTGGMDTQYF,TGTGCCACCAGCAGGGGGACAGGGGGCATGGATACGCAGTATTTT,TRBD1,TRBV15,TRBJ2-3,once
CASSLERGTEAFF,TGTGCCAGCAGCTTAGAACGGGGCACTGAAGCTTTCTTT,NA,TRBV7-8,TRBJ1-1,NA
CASSYGLAGGVGQYF,TGCGCCAGCAGCTACGGACTAGCGGGGGGCGTAGGGCAGTACTTC,TRBD2,TRBV5-1,TRBJ2-7,NA
CASSQGHTKNIQYF,TGTGCCAGCAGCCAGGGACACACCAAAAACATTCAGTACTTC,NA,TRBV13,TRBJ2-4,NA
CSARRTSEAFF,TGCAGTGCTAGAAGGACATCTGAAGCTTTCTTT,NA,TRBV20-1,TRBJ1-1,NA
CASRSLTFRGNYGYTF,TGTGCCAGCAGGTCTCTCACCTTCAGGGGGAACTATGGCTACACCTTC,TRBD1,TRBV7-9,TRBJ1-2,NA
CASSTTGANTEAFF,TGTGCCAGTAGTACGACAGGGGCGAACACTGAAGCTTTCTTT,TRBD1,TRBV19,TRBJ1-1,few
CASRGQTVGGYTF,TGCGCCAGCAGGGGGCAGACAGTCGGTGGCTACACCTTC,NA,TRBV5-1,TRBJ1-2,NA
CAISELGGAGSNQPQHF,TGTGCCATCAGTGAACTCGGGGGGGCGGGCAGCAATCAGCCCCAGCATTTT,NA,TRBV10-3,TRBJ1-5,NA
CASSIGGGGNQPQHF,TGTGCCAGTAGTATAGGCGGGGGCGGCAATCAGCCCCAGCATTTT,NA,TRBV19,TRBJ1-5,NA
CASGQSVFVGEQFF,TGTGCCAGCGGACAGTCGGTATTTGTTGGTGAGCAGTTCTTC,NA,TRBV13,TRBJ2-1,NA
CASTPSTGNYEQYF,TGTGCCAGTACTCCTTCGACAGGGAACTACGAGCAGTACTTC,TRBD1,TRBV19,TRBJ2-7,once
CASSLNAGTGYGYTF,TGTGCCAGCAGTTTGAACGCCGGGACAGGCTATGGCTACACCTTC,TRBD1,TRBV27,TRBJ1-2,NA
CAISRDTTGNTIYF,TGTGCCATCAGTAGGGACACAACTGGAAACACCATATATTTT,NA,TRBV10-3,TRBJ1-3,NA
CASSPGLAGGRGVDTQYF,TGTGCCAGCTCCCCGGGACTAGCGGGGGGGCGTGGGGTGGATACGCAGTATTTT,TRBD2,TRBV7-8,TRBJ2-3,few
CASSFGQGYQETQYF,TGTGCCAGCAGCTTTGGACAGGGGTATCAAGAGACCCAGTACTTC,TRBD1,TRBV5-6,TRBJ2-5,few
CASSLPAILAGGPTYEQYF,TGCGCCAGCAGCTTGCCAGCTATTTTAGCGGGGGGGCCCACCTACGAGCAGTACTTC,TRBD2,TRBV5-1,TRBJ2-7,NA
CASSSGTPEQYF,TGCGCCAGCAGCTCCGGGACACCCGAGCAGTACTTC,NA,TRBV5-1,TRBJ2-7,NA
CASRRTAGTDTQYF,TGTGCCAGCAGAAGGACAGCAGGCACAGATACGCAGTATTTT,NA,TRBV7-9,TRBJ2-3,NA
CASSARLAGGTDTQYF,TGTGCCAGCAGCGCCAGACTAGCGGGGGGCACAGATACGCAGTATTTT,TRBD2,TRBV9,TRBJ2-3,NA
CASSKDRGTYQPQHF,TGTGCCAGCAGCAAGGACAGGGGCACATATCAGCCCCAGCATTTT,TRBD1,TRBV5-4,TRBJ1-5,NA
CASSLGTSGTDTQYF,TGTGCCAGCAGCTTGGGAACTAGCGGCACAGATACGCAGTATTTT,TRBD2,TRBV5-6,TRBJ2-3,NA
CAWSVQGPKNQPQHF,TGTGCCTGGAGTGTACAGGGGCCCAAAAATCAGCCCCAGCATTTT,TRBD1,TRBV30,TRBJ1-5,NA
CASSSEGGPEETQYF,TGTGCCAGCAGCTCCGAGGGCGGACCTGAAGAGACCCAGTACTTC,NA,TRBV7-3,TRBJ2-5,NA
CASSLPHGQGGYEQYF,TGTGCCAGCAGCTTACCTCACGGACAGGGGGGGTACGAGCAGTACTTC,TRBD1,TRBV7-9,TRBJ2-7,NA
CANLGKTSGYNEQFF,TGTGCCAACCTGGGGAAGACTAGCGGTTACAATGAGCAGTTCTTC,TRBD2,TRBV2,TRBJ2-1,NA
CASSPPGIWAGKDGYTF,TGTGCCAGCTCACCTCCCGGGATCTGGGCTGGGAAAGATGGCTACACCTTC,NA,TRBV18,TRBJ1-2,NA
CASQLAGDTDTQYF,TGTGCCAGCCAACTAGCGGGGGACACAGATACGCAGTATTTT,TRBD2,TRBV19,TRBJ2-3,NA
CASSLSGETQYF,TGTGCCAGCAGCTTGTCAGGGGAGACCCAGTACTTC,NA,TRBV7-9,TRBJ2-5,once
CASSKALILAKNIQYF,TGTGCCAGTAGTAAAGCCTTAATCCTAGCCAAAAACATTCAGTACTTC,NA,TRBV19,TRBJ2-4,NA